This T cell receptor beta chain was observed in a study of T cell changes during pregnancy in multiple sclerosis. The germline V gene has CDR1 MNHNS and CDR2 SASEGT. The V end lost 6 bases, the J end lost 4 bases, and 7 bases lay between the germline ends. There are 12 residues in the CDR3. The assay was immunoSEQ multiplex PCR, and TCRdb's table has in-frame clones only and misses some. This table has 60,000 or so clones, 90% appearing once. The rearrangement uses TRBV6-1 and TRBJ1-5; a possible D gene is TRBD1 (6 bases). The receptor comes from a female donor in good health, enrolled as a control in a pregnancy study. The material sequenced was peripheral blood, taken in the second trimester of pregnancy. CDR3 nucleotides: TGTGCCAGCAGCAGGGGTAATCAGCCCCAGCATTTT. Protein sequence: CASSRGNQPQHF.